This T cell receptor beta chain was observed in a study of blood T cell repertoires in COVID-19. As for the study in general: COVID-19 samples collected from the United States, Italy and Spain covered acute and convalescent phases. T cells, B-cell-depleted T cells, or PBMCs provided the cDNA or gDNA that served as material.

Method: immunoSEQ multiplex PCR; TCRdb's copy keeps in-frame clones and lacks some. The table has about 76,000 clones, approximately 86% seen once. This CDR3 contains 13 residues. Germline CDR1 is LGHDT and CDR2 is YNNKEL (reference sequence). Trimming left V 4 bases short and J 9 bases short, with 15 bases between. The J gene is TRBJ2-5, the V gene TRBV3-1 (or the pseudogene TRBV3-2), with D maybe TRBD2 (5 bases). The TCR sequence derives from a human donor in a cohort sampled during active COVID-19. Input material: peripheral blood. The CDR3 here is CASSPRNGSPQYF. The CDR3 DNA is TGTGCCAGCAGCCCCCGAAATGGGAGTCCCCAGTACTTC.